What follows are 6 T cell receptor beta chains derived from one specimen sequenced in a study of patients and donors after allogeneic stem cell transplantation. TCRdb recomputed calls from the RT-PCR reads with MiXCR, one row per CDR3 protein. The profile shows over 200,000 distinct CDR3 sequences, about 38% of them singletons. Sequenced input: blood, either unsorted or a sorted T cell fraction (not recorded which). These receptors came from a human donor who was either an allogeneic HSCT recipient or a stem cell or donor lymphocyte infusion donor (not recorded which). It is not recorded whose cells these are; they may come from a transplant donor.

This chain links TRBV6-5 with TRBJ2-2, with 13 bases identical to TRBD2. This CDR3 spans 15 amino acids. CDR1 and CDR2 from the germline V gene are MNHEY and SVGAGI. J lost 7 bases, V lost 8 bases, and 7 bases had no gene match. The CDR3 coding sequence is TGTGCCAGCGGGACTAGCGGGGAGATTCACGGGGAGCTGTTTTTT. Protein sequence: CASGTSGEIHGELFF.

This clonotype was seen only a few times. This rearrangement joins TRBV20-1 to TRBJ1-4, with 9 nucleotides matching TRBD1. The CDR3 totals 13 residues. From germline, CDR1 is DFQATT and CDR2 SNEGSKA (reference sequence). The trim removed 4 bases at V and 7 bases at J, leaving 4 bases unmatched. CDR3 amino acids: CSATTGGGEKLFF. In DNA, the CDR3 is TGCAGTGCTACGACAGGGGGAGGTGAAAAACTGTTTTTT.

There are a few counts of this clonotype. The chain carries TRBV6-5 and TRBJ2-2; no clear D. From germline, CDR1 is MNHEY and CDR2 SVGAGI. This CDR3 spans 14 amino acids. Trimming cost V 8 bases and J 4 bases, with 14 bases left between them. For the CDR3, the DNA is TGTGCCAGCCTGACACCTCGCGGCACCGGGGAGCTGTTTTTT. Its translation: CASLTPRGTGELFF.

This clonotype was counted between two and nine times. The chain joins TRBV30 to TRBJ1-4, with D unresolved. The CDR3 has 13 amino acids. Germline values: CDR1 GTSNPN, CDR2 SVGIG (reference sequence). The germline V and J ends were trimmed by 0 bases and 5 bases, with 7 bases remaining between them. The CDR3: CAWSVRRNEKLFF. The CDR3 DNA sequence: TGTGCCTGGAGTGTACGTCGGAATGAAAAACTGTTTTTT.

This clonotype was observed a handful of times. The rearrangement links TRBV15 to TRBJ1-6; the D is unclear. CDR1 is LNHNV and CDR2 is YYDKDF in the germline V gene (reference sequence). V was clipped by 5 bases and J by 2 bases, with 7 bases between them. The CDR3 consists of 14 residues. The CDR3 sequence: CATSDGTYNSPLHF. The DNA for the CDR3 is TGTGCCACCAGCGACGGGACCTATAATTCACCCCTCCACTTT.

This clonotype was seen only a few times. The chain is built from TRBV12-3 or TRBV12-4 and TRBJ1-1; D gene unclear. This CDR3 has 14 amino acids. V lost 7 bases and J 1 base, leaving 13 bases between the germline ends. The CDR3 coding sequence is TGTGCCAGCATCCCCTCGGGTGCGAACACTGAAGCTTTCTTT. This encodes CASIPSGANTEAFF.